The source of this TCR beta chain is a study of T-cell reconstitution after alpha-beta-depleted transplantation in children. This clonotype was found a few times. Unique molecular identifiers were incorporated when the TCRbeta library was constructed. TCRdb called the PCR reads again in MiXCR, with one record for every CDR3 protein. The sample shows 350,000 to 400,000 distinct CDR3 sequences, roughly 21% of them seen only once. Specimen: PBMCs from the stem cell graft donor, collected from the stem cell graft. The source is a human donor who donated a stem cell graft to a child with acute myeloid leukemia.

CDR3 region: CSARALVGQPQHF. In DNA, the CDR3 is TGCAGTGCTCGAGCCCTGGTTGGGCAGCCCCAGCATTTT. This sequence joins TRBV20-1 and TRBJ1-5; no definite D call. The CDR3 is made up of 13 amino acids. Trimming took 5 bases from V and 7 from J, leaving 15 bases between them. Looked up from germline, CDR1 is DFQATT and CDR2 is SNEGSKA (reference sequence).